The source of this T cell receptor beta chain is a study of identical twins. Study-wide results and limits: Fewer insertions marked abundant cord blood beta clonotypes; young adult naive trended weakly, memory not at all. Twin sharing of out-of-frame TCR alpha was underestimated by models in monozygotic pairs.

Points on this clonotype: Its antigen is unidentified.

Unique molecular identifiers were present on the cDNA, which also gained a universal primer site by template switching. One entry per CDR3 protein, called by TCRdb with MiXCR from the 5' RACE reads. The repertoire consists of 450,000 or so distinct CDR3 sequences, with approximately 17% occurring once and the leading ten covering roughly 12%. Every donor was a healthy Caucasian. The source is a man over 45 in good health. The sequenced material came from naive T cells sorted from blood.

The CDR3 nucleotides are TGTGCCAGCAGCCAAGAGGGATGGCCTCGGGGGACCCAGTACTTC. Its translation: CASSQEGWPRGTQYF. The J gene is TRBJ2-5, the V gene TRBV3-1, with D perhaps TRBD2 (5 bases). The CDR3 is 15 residues long. The V gene lost 0 bases and the J gene lost 7 bases, with 15 bases spanning the gap. Germline V lookup: CDR1 LGHDT, CDR2 YNNKEL (reference sequence).